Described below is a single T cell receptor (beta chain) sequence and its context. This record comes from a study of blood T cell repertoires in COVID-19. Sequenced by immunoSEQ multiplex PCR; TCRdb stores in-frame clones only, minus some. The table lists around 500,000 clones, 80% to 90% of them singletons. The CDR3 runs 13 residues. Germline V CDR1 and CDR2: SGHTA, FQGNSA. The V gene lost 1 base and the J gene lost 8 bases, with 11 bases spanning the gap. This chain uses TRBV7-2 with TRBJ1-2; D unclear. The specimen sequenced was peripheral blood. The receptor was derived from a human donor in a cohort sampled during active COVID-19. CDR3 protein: CASSLGGGRGYTF. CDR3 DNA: TGTGCCAGCAGCTTAGGAGGCGGGCGGGGCTACACCTTC.